Listed below are T cell receptor beta chains from one sample, sequenced in a study of Ad26.COV2.S vaccination and SARS-CoV-2 variants. Using immunoSEQ multiplex PCR, the repertoire was profiled, and TCRdb retains in-frame clones only, with some absent. The sample lists a few hundred thousand clones, 70% to 90% occurring once. The sample in question was peripheral blood, obtained in a trial of Ad26.COV2.S vaccine versus placebo. These TCRs come from a person aged 18 to 59 who received the Ad26.COV2.S COVID-19 vaccine or a placebo. The CDR3 runs from the conserved cysteine through the conserved F or W. Each record gives: CDR3 DNA, CDR3 protein, V gene, clone size, D gene, J gene. A D gene is named only where the DNA matches it firmly. Size is stated for part of the rows, as once, few or many counts, or as a class when the clone is expanded.

TGCGCCAGCAGCTTGCGTGTTACAGATACGCAGTATTTT,CASSLRVTDTQYF,TRBV5-1,-,-,TRBJ2-3
TGTGCCAGCAGTTCTGACAGATTCACAGATACGCAGTATTTT,CASSSDRFTDTQYF,TRBV6-5,-,-,TRBJ2-3
TGTGCCAGCAGTCAAACCGGGACAGGGATTTACGAGCAGTACTTC,CASSQTGTGIYEQYF,TRBV6-5,few,TRBD1,TRBJ2-7
TGTGCCAGCAGCTCTAAGGGGGGCGGGGATACGCAGTATTTT,CASSSKGGGDTQYF,TRBV4-2,-,-,TRBJ2-3
TGCGCCAGCAGCCCGGGATCAAGTTCGGTATATGGCTACACCTTC,CASSPGSSSVYGYTF,TRBV5-1,-,-,TRBJ1-2
TGCGCCAGCAGCTTGGGCCAAGGTGGTATCGATGAGCAGTTCTTC,CASSLGQGGIDEQFF,TRBV5-1,-,-,TRBJ2-1
TGTGCCAGCAGCCTCACAGGGGGGTATGGTGAAGCTTTCTTT,CASSLTGGYGEAFF,TRBV7-2,-,TRBD1,TRBJ1-1
TGCGCCAGCAGCCCATGGACTAGAGTCTCCGGGGAGCTGTTTTTT,CASSPWTRVSGELFF,TRBV5-1,-,TRBD2,TRBJ2-2
TGTGCCAGCAGCTTAATAGGGACAGACCAAGAGACCCAGTACTTC,CASSLIGTDQETQYF,TRBV7-9,-,TRBD1,TRBJ2-5
TGTGCCAGCAGCCAAGAGAGGGTAAATGAGCAGTTCTTC,CASSQERVNEQFF,TRBV4-2,-,-,TRBJ2-1